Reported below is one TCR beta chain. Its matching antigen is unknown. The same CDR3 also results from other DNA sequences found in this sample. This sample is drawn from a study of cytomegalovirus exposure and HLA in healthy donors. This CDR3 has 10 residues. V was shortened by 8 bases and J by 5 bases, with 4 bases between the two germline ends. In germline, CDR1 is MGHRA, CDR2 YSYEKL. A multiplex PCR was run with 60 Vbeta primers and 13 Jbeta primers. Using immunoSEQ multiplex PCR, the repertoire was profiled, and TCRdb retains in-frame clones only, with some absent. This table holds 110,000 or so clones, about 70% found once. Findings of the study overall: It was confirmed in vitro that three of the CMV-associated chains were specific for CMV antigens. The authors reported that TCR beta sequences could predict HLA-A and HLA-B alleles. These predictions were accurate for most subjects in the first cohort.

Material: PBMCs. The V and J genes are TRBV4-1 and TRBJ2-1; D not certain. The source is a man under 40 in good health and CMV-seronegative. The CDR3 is CASGHNEQFF. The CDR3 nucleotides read TGCGCCAGCGGGCACAATGAGCAGTTCTTC.